The clone carrying this T cell receptor beta chain was counted a single time. Per the original methods: Nucleated cell counts were estimated from reference gene primer amplification. The repertoire was sequenced with immunoSEQ multiplex PCR; TCRdb's copy has only in-frame clones and lacks some. The V and J calls and the clone size are those of that table, but D and trimming were determined from the DNA. The table shows around 230,000 clones, with around 80% occurring only once. This CDR3 region has 14 residues. V was clipped by 0 bases and J by 4 bases, with 8 bases between them. CDR1 is PRHDT, CDR2 FYEKMQ, per germline (reference sequence). The data are from a study of blood T cell repertoires in COVID-19.

V usage is TRBV13 and J usage is TRBJ2-3, with D perhaps TRBD2 (5 bases). The sequence came from a man aged 35 to 55 with acute or convalescent COVID-19. The sequenced sample consisted of peripheral blood. The CDR3 DNA reads TGTGCCAGCAGCTTAGGGAGGGTGGCAGATACGCAGTATTTT. This encodes CASSLGRVADTQYF.